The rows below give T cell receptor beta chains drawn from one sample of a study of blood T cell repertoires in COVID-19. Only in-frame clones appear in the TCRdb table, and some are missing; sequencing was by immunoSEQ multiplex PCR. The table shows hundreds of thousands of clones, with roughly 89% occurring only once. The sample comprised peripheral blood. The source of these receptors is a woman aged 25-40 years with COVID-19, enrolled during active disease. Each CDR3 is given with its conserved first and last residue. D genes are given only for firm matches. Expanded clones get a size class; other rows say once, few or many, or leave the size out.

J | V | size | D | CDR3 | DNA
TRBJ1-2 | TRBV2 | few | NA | CASSGGQIGYGYTF | TGTGCCAGCAGTGGAGGACAGATCGGCTATGGCTACACCTTC
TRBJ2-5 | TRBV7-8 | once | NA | CASSKTESETQYF | TGTGCCAGCAGCAAGACTGAGTCAGAGACCCAGTACTTC
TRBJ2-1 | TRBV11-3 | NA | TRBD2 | CASSLGVAGEPYNEQFF | TGTGCCAGCAGCTTAGGGGTAGCGGGGGAACCCTACAATGAGCAGTTCTTC
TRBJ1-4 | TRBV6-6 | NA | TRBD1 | CASTNHGQGREKLFF | TGTGCCAGCACCAACCATGGACAGGGGAGGGAAAAACTGTTTTTT
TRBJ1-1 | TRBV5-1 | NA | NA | CASSRTAMNTEAFF | TGCGCCAGCAGCCGGACAGCTATGAACACTGAAGCTTTCTTT
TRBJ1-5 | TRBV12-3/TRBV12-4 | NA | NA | CASSFQGNQPQHF | TGTGCCAGCAGTTTTCAGGGAAATCAGCCCCAGCATTTT
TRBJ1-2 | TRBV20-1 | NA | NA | CSARYVRGYTF | TGCAGTGCTAGATACGTGAGGGGCTACACCTTC
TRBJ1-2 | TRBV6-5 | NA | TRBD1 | CASSKTLSGGGGYTF | TGTGCCAGCAGTAAAACCCTTTCAGGGGGAGGTGGCTACACCTTC
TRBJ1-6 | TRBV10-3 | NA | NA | CAISGAEDSPLHF | TGTGCCATCAGTGGAGCGGAGGATTCACCCCTCCACTTT
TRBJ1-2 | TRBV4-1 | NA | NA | CASSQPLRGGGEGYTF | TGCGCCAGCAGCCAGCCGCTAAGGGGCGGCGGTGAAGGCTACACCTTC
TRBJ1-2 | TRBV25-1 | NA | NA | CASSDYGYTF | TGTGCCAGCAGCGACTATGGCTACACCTTC
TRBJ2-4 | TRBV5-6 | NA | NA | CASSSLRGEPFRNIQYF | TGTGCCAGCAGCTCCCTCAGGGGAGAACCATTTAGAAACATTCAGTACTTC
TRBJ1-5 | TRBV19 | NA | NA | CASSNPGATNQPQHF | TGTGCCAGTAGTAACCCAGGGGCTACCAATCAGCCCCAGCATTTT
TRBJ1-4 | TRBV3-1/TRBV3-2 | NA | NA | CASSQDRAKTGYDFEKLFF | TGTGCCAGCAGCCAAGATAGAGCTAAGACCGGGTATGATTTCGAAAAACTGTTTTTT
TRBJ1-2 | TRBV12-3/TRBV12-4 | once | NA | CASSFSGNGYTF | TGTGCCAGCAGTTTCTCCGGGAATGGCTACACCTTC
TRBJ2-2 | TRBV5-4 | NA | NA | CASSITGSTGELFF | TGTGCCAGCAGTATAACAGGATCCACCGGGGAGCTGTTTTTT
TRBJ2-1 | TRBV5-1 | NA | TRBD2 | CASSGTSLFYNEQFF | TGCGCCAGCAGCGGGACTAGTCTCTTCTACAATGAGCAGTTCTTC
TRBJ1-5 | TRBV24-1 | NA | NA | CATSDATGFYNQPQHF | TGTGCCACCAGTGATGCCACAGGGTTTTACAATCAGCCCCAGCATTTT
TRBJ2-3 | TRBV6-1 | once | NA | CASSEFLQGPGTDTQYF | TGTGCCAGCAGTGAATTCTTACAGGGTCCGGGCACAGATACGCAGTATTTT
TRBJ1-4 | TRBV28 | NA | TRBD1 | CASRKQGKWFEKLFF | TGTGCCAGCAGGAAACAGGGGAAATGGTTCGAAAAACTGTTTTTT
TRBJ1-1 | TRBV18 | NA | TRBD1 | CASSEREGQAGFF | TGTGCCAGCTCGGAAAGGGAGGGACAGGCAGGTTTCTTT
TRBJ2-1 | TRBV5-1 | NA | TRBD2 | CASGSGRSSYNEQFF | TGCGCCAGCGGAAGCGGGAGGAGCTCCTACAATGAGCAGTTCTTC
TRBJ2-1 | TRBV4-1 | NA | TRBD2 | CASSQASGTSLYNEQFF | TGCGCCAGCAGCCAAGCCTCCGGGACTAGCCTATACAATGAGCAGTTCTTC
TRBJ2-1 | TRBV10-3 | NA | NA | CAITPEAYNEQFF | TGTGCCATCACCCCAGAAGCCTACAATGAGCAGTTCTTC
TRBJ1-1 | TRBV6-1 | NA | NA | CASSEASEAFF | TGTGCCAGCAGTGAAGCCTCTGAAGCTTTCTTT
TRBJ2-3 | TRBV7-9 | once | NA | CASGGGTDTQYF | TGTGCCAGTGGAGGGGGCACAGATACGCAGTATTTT
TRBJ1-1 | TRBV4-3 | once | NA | CASSQGTEAFF | TGCGCCAGCAGCCAAGGGACAGAAGCTTTCTTT
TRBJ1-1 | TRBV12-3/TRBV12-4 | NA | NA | CASSLQGEAFF | TGTGCCAGCAGCCTACAGGGAGAAGCTTTCTTT
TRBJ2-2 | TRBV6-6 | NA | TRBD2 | CATQRLADRTGELFF | TGTGCCACCCAGCGACTAGCGGACCGCACCGGGGAGCTGTTTTTT
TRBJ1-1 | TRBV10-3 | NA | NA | CAISETGMNTEAFF | TGTGCCATCAGTGAGACAGGGATGAACACTGAAGCTTTCTTT
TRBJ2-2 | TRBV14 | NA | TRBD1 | CASSLGNRGQAGELFF | TGTGCCAGCAGCCTAGGGAACAGGGGGCAGGCCGGGGAGCTGTTTTTT
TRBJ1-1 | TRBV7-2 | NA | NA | CASSLVGSRGNTEAFF | TGTGCCAGCAGCTTAGTCGGTAGTAGAGGGAACACTGAAGCTTTCTTT
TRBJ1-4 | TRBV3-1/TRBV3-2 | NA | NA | CASSPLGGHGEKLFF | TGTGCCAGCAGCCCCTTGGGGGGGCATGGTGAAAAACTGTTTTTT
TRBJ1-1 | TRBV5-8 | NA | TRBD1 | CASTIRQGATEAFF | TGTGCCAGCACCATTCGACAGGGAGCTACTGAAGCTTTCTTT
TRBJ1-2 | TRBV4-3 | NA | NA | CASSQEVGALGGYTF | TGCGCCAGCAGCCAAGAAGTAGGGGCACTGGGGGGCTACACCTTC
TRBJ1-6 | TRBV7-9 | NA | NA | CASSLLQENSPLHF | TGTGCCAGCAGCTTATTACAGGAGAATTCACCCCTCCACTTT
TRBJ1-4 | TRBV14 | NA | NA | CASSRPGVVREKLFF | TGTGCCAGCAGCCGTCCGGGGGTAGTTCGGGAAAAACTGTTTTTT
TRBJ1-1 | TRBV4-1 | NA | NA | CASSQEPGAVDTEAFF | TGCGCCAGCAGCCAAGAACCGGGAGCGGTTGACACTGAAGCTTTCTTT
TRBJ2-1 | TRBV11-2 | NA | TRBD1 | CASSITTGQNEQFF | TGTGCCAGCAGCATAACGACAGGGCAAAATGAGCAGTTCTTC
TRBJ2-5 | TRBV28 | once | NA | CASQKGRGQETQYF | TGTGCCAGCCAAAAGGGTAGGGGACAAGAGACCCAGTACTTC
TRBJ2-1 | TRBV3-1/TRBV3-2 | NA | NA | CASRLNGNNEQFF | TGTGCCAGCAGACTAAACGGGAACAATGAGCAGTTCTTC
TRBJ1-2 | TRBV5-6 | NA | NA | CASSPQGRVWYGYTF | TGTGCCAGCAGCCCTCAGGGTAGGGTCTGGTATGGCTACACCTTC
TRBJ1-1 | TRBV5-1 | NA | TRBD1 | CASSFTGGNTEAFF | TGCGCCAGCAGCTTCACAGGGGGCAACACTGAAGCTTTCTTT
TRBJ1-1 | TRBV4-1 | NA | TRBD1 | CASSQPGQRNTEAFF | TGCGCCAGCAGCCAGCCGGGACAGAGGAACACTGAAGCTTTCTTT
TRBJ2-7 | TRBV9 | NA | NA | CASSVGGRGWDEQYF | TGTGCCAGCAGCGTAGGTGGCAGGGGCTGGGACGAGCAGTACTTC
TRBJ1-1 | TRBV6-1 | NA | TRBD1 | CASSVRDRGFQTEAFF | TGTGCCAGCAGTGTTAGAGACAGGGGGTTTCAGACTGAAGCTTTCTTT
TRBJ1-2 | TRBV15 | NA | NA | CATRRDSISGYTF | TGTGCCACCAGGCGAGACAGCATTTCCGGCTACACCTTC
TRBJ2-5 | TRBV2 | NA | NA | CASGSGETQYF | TGTGCCAGCGGGAGCGGAGAGACCCAGTACTTC
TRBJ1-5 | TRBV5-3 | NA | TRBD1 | CARSWGQGVGQPQHF | TGTGCCAGAAGTTGGGGACAGGGGGTAGGTCAGCCCCAGCATTTT
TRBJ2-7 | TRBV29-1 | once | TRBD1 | CSAQQGLRDEQYF | TGCAGCGCACAACAGGGGCTCCGGGACGAGCAGTACTTC
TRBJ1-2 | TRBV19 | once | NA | CASSIDGTYGYTF | TGTGCCAGTAGTATAGACGGTACCTATGGCTACACCTTC
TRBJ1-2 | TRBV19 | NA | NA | CASRPAGSYGYTF | TGTGCCAGTAGACCTGCGGGAAGCTATGGCTACACCTTC
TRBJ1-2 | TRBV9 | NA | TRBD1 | CASTDPTPGQGYTF | TGTGCCAGCACCGATCCCACCCCGGGACAGGGCTACACCTTC